This TCR beta chain originates from a study of vaccination effects on CD4 cells after COVID-19. Overall study context: Post-vaccine draws lagged the second dose by a median of 72 days.

The repertoire was sequenced with immunoSEQ multiplex PCR; TCRdb's copy has only in-frame clones and lacks some. The sample lists around 59,000 clones, just under 80% occurring once. ViraFEST used viral peptide pools to expand antigen-specific CD4+ T cells before sequencing. Culture proceeded for nine to ten days, and CD4+ T cells were then isolated. Participants were vaccinated with two doses of either the BNT162b2 or mRNA-1273 vaccine. A remark on this clone: Its antigen is unidentified.

V dropped 7 bases and J dropped 4; count of bases not matched to a gene: 6. This CDR3 spans 14 amino acids. From germline, CDR1 is MNHEY and CDR2 SVGAGI. Sequenced material: CD4+ T cells from PBMCs cultured with HCoV-OC43 spike peptides, taken after COVID-19 vaccination. As for subset: HCoV-OC43 spike overlapping peptide pool stimulation. This chain joins TRBV6-5 and TRBJ1-4, with 7 bases fitting TRBD1. The TCR originated in a human donor who received a COVID-19 vaccine. CDR3 nucleotide sequence: TGTGCCAGCATTAGGACAGGCTTTAATGAAAAACTGTTTTTT. Protein sequence: CASIRTGFNEKLFF.